This T cell receptor (beta chain) was sequenced during a study of T-cell reconstitution after alpha-beta-depleted transplantation in children. Unique molecular identifiers were incorporated into the prepared TCRbeta library. MiXCR was run by TCRdb on the PCR reads, yielding one entry per CDR3 protein. Altogether about 440,000 distinct CDR3 sequences are present, over 40% being singletons, with the ten largest covering 27%. Details on this clonotype: Its antigen is still unknown.

This CDR3 has 14 amino acids. V dropped 8 bases and J dropped 2; count of bases not matched to a gene: 4. Germline V CDR1 and CDR2: LNHNV, YYDKDF (reference sequence). The study, taken as a whole, reports: The main origin of T-cell counts and diversity one year after transplant was newly produced T cells. Recipient T cells and thymic progenitors that survived gave rise to the high TCRbeta diversity observed at day 60 in some patients. Two months or so post-transplant, alpha-beta T cells reportedly derived from several hundred expanded graft clones.

The clonotype comes from a girl aged 2 to 9 with aplastic anemia, due to receive a stem cell transplant. This material consisted of PBMCs, taken before TCRalphabeta/CD19-depleted stem cell transplant. This chain connects TRBV15 to TRBJ1-1; 11 nucleotides align to TRBD1. In DNA, the CDR3 is TGTGCCACCGTTGGGACAGGGGGTAACACTGAAGCTTTCTTT. Amino acid sequence: CATVGTGGNTEAFF.